This T cell receptor (beta chain) was observed in a study of T cell repertoires in cytomegalovirus infection. From the reads, TCRdb called clonotypes with MiXCR, one entry per CDR3 protein. The sample contains about 740,000 distinct CDR3 sequences, about 40% of which appear only once. The CDR3 runs to 14 residues. Germline CDR1 and CDR2: SGHVS and FQNEAQ. Unmatched junction bases numbered 6, after V lost 5 bases and J lost 2 bases. The V call is TRBV7-8, the J call TRBJ2-7, with 7 bases fitting TRBD1. Sequencing used PBMCs. This receptor was identified in a human donor in good health (CMV status not recorded). Some clones in this sample may be carry-over from other donors' samples. The CDR3 is CASSQGQATYEQYF. In DNA form, the CDR3 reads TGTGCCAGCAGCCAAGGACAGGCGACCTACGAGCAGTACTTC. The full variable domain, with the rest looked up from reference TRBV7-8 and TRBJ2-7, is GAGVSQSPRYKVAKRGQDVALRCDPISGHVSLFWYQQALGQGPEFLTYFQNEAQLDKSGLPSDRFFAERPEGSVSTLKIQRTQQEDSAVYLCASSQGQATYEQYFGPGTRLTVT.